Included here is one T cell receptor (beta chain) sequence, with context. Antigen: not known. This sample is drawn from a study of cytomegalovirus exposure and HLA in healthy donors. Likely unrecorded immune exposures existed in these nominally healthy donors. Study-level findings and limits: Most subjects had HLA-A and HLA-B alleles reportedly predicted accurately by TCR beta sequences.

The CDR3 is made up of 16 amino acids. The PCR contained 60 Vbeta and 13 Jbeta primers. TCRdb's copy holds only in-frame clones and misses some; the assay was immunoSEQ multiplex PCR. The sample shows 100,000 or so clones, 78% of them seen only once. The sequence was collected from a man aged 30 to 45 in good health and CMV-seronegative. Specimen: PBMCs. The genes are TRBV21-1 and TRBJ2-2; the D call of TRBD2 is as the table states it, not checked on the DNA. TRBV21-1 is reported as a pseudogene. CDR3 bases: TGTGCCAGCAGCAAGTGGTTAGCGGGAGGGTTCGGGGAGCTGTTTTTT. Protein sequence: CASSKWLAGGFGELFF.